This T cell receptor (beta chain) was identified during a study of T cell responses to AZD1222 COVID-19 vaccine. Study-level background: Second-dose intervals near 4 or 12 weeks were combined.

Study-level points and caveats: CD4 TCRs covered the whole spike, strongest at regions 160-218 and 743-854. Just six AZD1222 recipients were seropositive at baseline.

Using immunoSEQ multiplex PCR, the repertoire was profiled, and TCRdb retains in-frame clones only, with some absent. Here the sample spans some 100,000 clones, about 83% being singletons. V was cut by 3 bases and J by 1 base, with 10 bases left in between. The CDR3 is made up of 14 amino acids. The germline V gene has CDR1 KGHSH and CDR2 LQKENI. Comment on this clone: Its antigen is undetermined.

V gene TRBV18 combines with J gene TRBJ2-7; no firm D call. The material sequenced was peripheral blood, taken on day 0 of AZD1222 vaccination. This TCR derives from an adult in good health. Written as DNA, the CDR3 is TGTGCCAGCTCACCTGGGGAACCGTCCTACGAGCAGTACTTC. Translated: CASSPGEPSYEQYF. The variable domain in full, completed from reference TRBV18 and TRBJ2-7, reads NAGVMQNPRHLVRRRGQEARLRCSPMKGHSHVYWYRQLPEEGLKFMVYLQKENIIDESGMPKERFSAEFPKEGPSILRIQQVVRGDSAAYFCASSPGEPSYEQYFGPGTRLTVT.